This T cell receptor beta chain was captured by sequencing in a study of regulatory T cells in long-lasting Graves disease. This clonotype was counted ten times or more. This CDR3 is 14 amino acids long. The germline V gene encodes CDR1 SNHLY and CDR2 FYNNEI. The V and J ends lost 4 bases and 4 bases respectively, with 13 bases between them. CDR3 regions were amplified by Arm-PCR using iRepertoire HTBI primers to build TCR beta libraries. From the multiplex PCR reads, TCRdb called clonotypes with MiXCR, one entry per CDR3 protein. The top ten clones hold around 13% of a sample with around 430,000 distinct CDR3 sequences, approximately 23% of them seen once. Time point in this sample: persistent/refractory GD, antithyroid drugs over 5 years with positive TRAb. PBMC-extracted RNA yielded the TCR library.

This clonotype was obtained from a female donor with Graves disease. This sequence joins TRBV2 and TRBJ1-2, with a tentative D call TRBD1 (5 bases). The material sequenced was peripheral blood mononuclear cells (PBMCs), taken when the disease was refractory, from a patient treated with antithyroid drugs. CDR3 amino acids: CASSVGGTSYGYTF. The CDR3 nucleotides read TGTGCCAGCAGTGTTGGAGGGACCTCCTATGGCTACACCTTC.